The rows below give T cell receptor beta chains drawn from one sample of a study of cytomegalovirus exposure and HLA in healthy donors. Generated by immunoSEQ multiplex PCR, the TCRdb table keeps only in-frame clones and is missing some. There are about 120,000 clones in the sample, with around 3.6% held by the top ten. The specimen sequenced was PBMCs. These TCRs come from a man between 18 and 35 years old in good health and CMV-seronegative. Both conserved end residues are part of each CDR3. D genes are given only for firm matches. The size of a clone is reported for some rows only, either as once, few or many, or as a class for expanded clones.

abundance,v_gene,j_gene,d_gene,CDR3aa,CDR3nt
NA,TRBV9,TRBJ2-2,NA,CASSVTDGAGELFF,TGTGCCAGCAGCGTGACAGATGGAGCCGGGGAGCTGTTTTTT
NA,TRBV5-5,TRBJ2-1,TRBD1,CASSTKGATSYNEQFF,TGTGCCAGCAGCACCAAGGGGGCAACCTCCTACAATGAGCAGTTCTTC
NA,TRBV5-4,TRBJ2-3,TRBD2,CASSLGSGAATDTQYF,TGTGCCAGCAGCTTGGGGAGCGGGGCCGCGACAGATACGCAGTATTTT
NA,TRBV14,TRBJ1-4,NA,CASSPHAGVVGEKLFF,TGTGCCAGCAGTCCGCACGCAGGGGTAGTTGGTGAAAAACTGTTTTTT
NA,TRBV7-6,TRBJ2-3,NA,CASSATGSRTDTQYF,TGTGCCAGCAGCGCCACCGGGTCTAGGACAGATACGCAGTATTTT
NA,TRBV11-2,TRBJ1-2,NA,CASSPRVTVPNGYTF,TGTGCCAGCAGCCCCAGGGTCACAGTACCCAATGGCTACACCTTC
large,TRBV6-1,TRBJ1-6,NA,CASSTGDGNNSPLHF,TGTGCCAGCAGTACGGGGGACGGCAATAATTCACCCCTCCACTTT
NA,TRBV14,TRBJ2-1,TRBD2,CASSQEGRIAGGNNEQFF,TGTGCCAGCAGCCAAGAAGGGCGGATAGCGGGGGGAAACAATGAGCAGTTCTTC
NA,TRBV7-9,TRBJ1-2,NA,CASSLQLMGYTF,TGTGCCAGCAGCTTACAACTTATGGGCTACACCTTC
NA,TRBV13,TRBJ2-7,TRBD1,CASIVRDRGLSSSYEQYF,TGTGCCAGCATCGTCCGGGACAGGGGCCTCTCTAGCTCCTACGAGCAGTACTTC
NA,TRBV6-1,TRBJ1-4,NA,CASRPGFDEKLFF,TGTGCCAGCAGGCCAGGTTTTGATGAAAAACTGTTTTTT
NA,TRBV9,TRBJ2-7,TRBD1,CASSAAGQGYEQYF,TGTGCCAGCAGCGCGGCGGGACAGGGTTACGAGCAGTACTTC
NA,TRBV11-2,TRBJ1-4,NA,CASSLDRTNEKLFF,TGTGCCAGCAGCTTAGACAGAACGAATGAAAAACTGTTTTTT
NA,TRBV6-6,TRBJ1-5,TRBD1,CASTDRALQPQHF,TGTGCCAGCACCGACAGGGCCCTTCAGCCCCAGCATTTT
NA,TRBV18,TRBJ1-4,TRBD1,CASSPSGQGGEKLFF,TGTGCCAGCTCACCATCTGGACAGGGCGGGGAAAAACTGTTTTTT
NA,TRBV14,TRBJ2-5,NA,CASSQESSVYQETQYF,TGTGCCAGCAGCCAAGAATCTAGCGTATATCAAGAGACCCAGTACTTC
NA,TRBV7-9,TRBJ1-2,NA,CASSLALGGSGYTF,TGTGCCAGCAGCTTAGCGCTCGGAGGGAGCGGCTACACCTTC
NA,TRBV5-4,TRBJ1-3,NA,CASSFPQSGNTIYF,TGTGCCAGCAGCTTCCCACAATCTGGAAACACCATATATTTT
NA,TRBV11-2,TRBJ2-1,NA,CASSSGQGSYNEQFF,TGTGCCAGCAGCTCCGGCCAGGGCTCCTACAATGAGCAGTTCTTC
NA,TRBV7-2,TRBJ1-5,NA,CASSFEPNQPQHF,TGTGCCAGCAGCTTCGAGCCGAATCAGCCCCAGCATTTT
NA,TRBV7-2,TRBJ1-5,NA,CASSLIGGRVGQPQHF,TGTGCCAGCAGCCTAATAGGTGGCAGGGTTGGGCAGCCCCAGCATTTT
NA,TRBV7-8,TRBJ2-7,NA,CASSLRENPSSYEQYF,TGTGCCAGCAGCTTACGAGAGAACCCTAGCTCCTACGAGCAGTACTTC
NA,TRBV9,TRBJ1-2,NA,CASSVGLRQILDGYTF,TGTGCCAGCAGCGTAGGTTTGCGGCAGATTCTGGATGGCTACACCTTC
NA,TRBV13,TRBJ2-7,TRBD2,CASSARTSGGYEQYF,TGTGCCAGCAGCGCCCGGACTAGCGGGGGATACGAGCAGTACTTC
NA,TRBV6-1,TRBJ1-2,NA,CASSEWARVDGYTF,TGTGCCAGCAGTGAATGGGCCAGGGTTGACGGCTACACCTTC
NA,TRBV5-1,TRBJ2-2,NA,CASSSDSLQTGELFF,TGCGCCAGCAGCTCGGACTCTTTACAGACCGGGGAGCTGTTTTTT
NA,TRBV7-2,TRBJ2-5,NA,CASSNTGEKETQYF,TGTGCCAGCAGTAATACCGGGGAAAAAGAGACCCAGTACTTC
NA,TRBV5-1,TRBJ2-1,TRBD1,CASSLAETGGYEQFF,TGCGCCAGCAGCTTGGCCGAGACAGGGGGGTATGAGCAGTTCTTC
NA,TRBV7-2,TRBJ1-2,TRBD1,CASSLVGQGGSYGYTF,TGTGCCAGCAGCTTAGTTGGACAGGGGGGATCCTATGGCTACACCTTC
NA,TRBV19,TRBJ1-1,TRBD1,CASTFDRGRTEAFF,TGTGCCAGTACCTTTGACAGGGGGCGGACTGAAGCTTTCTTT
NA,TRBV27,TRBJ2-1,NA,CASATLTDNEQFF,TGTGCCAGCGCCACTTTGACAGACAATGAGCAGTTCTTC
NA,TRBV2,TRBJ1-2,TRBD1,CASSEGDRLAGYTF,TGTGCCAGCAGTGAGGGGGACAGGCTCGCTGGCTACACCTTC
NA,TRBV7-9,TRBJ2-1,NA,CASSPMGAGNNEQFF,TGTGCCAGCAGCCCAATGGGGGCAGGAAACAATGAGCAGTTCTTC
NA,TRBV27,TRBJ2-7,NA,CASKRGTSYEQYF,TGTGCCAGCAAAAGGGGTACGTCCTACGAGCAGTACTTC
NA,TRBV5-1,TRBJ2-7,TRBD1,CASSGQSYEQYF,TGCGCCAGTTCGGGACAGTCCTACGAGCAGTACTTC
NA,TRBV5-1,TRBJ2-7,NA,CASRLEAGGGNEQYF,TGCGCCAGCAGATTGGAAGCCGGGGGTGGGAACGAGCAGTACTTC
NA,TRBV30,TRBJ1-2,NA,CAWGAHYGYTF,TGTGCCTGGGGGGCTCACTATGGCTACACCTTC
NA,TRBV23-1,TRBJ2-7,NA,CASTSFYEQYF,TGCGCCAGCACCTCCTTTTACGAGCAGTACTTC
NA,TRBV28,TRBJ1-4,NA,CASSFPTDHNEKLFF,TGTGCCAGCAGTTTCCCGACAGACCACAATGAAAAACTGTTTTTT
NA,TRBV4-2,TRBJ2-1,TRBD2,CASSQDGTSGGNEQFF,TGTGCCAGCAGCCAAGATGGGACTAGCGGGGGGAATGAGCAGTTCTTC
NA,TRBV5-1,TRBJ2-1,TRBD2,CASSSPGLEYNEQFF,TGCGCCAGCAGCTCACCGGGACTAGAGTACAATGAGCAGTTCTTC
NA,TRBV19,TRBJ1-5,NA,CASSIRDSNQPQHF,TGTGCCAGTAGTATTAGAGATAGCAATCAGCCCCAGCATTTT
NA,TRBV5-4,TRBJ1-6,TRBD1,CASSAQTGANSPLHF,TGTGCCAGCAGCGCCCAGACAGGGGCCAATTCACCCCTCCACTTT
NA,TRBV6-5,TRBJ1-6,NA,CASSYSWAFDNSPLHF,TGTGCCAGCAGTTACTCGTGGGCTTTCGATAATTCACCCCTCCACTTT
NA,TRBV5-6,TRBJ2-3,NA,CASSLYLGVDTQYF,TGTGCCAGCAGCTTGTATCTAGGGGTTGATACGCAGTATTTT
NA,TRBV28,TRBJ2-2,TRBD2,CASSQGPGLGNTGELFF,TGTGCCAGCAGCCAAGGGCCGGGACTAGGGAACACCGGGGAGCTGTTTTTT
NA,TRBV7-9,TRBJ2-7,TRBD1,CASSSGTGGSQGNEQYF,TGTGCCAGCAGCTCGGGGACAGGAGGTTCACAAGGGAACGAGCAGTACTTC
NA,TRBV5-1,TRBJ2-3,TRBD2,CASNHAGGGADTQYF,TGCGCCAGCAATCACGCCGGGGGGGGCGCAGATACGCAGTATTTT
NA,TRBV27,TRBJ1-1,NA,CASSLLGQTEAFF,TGTGCCAGCAGTTTATTGGGGCAAACTGAAGCTTTCTTT